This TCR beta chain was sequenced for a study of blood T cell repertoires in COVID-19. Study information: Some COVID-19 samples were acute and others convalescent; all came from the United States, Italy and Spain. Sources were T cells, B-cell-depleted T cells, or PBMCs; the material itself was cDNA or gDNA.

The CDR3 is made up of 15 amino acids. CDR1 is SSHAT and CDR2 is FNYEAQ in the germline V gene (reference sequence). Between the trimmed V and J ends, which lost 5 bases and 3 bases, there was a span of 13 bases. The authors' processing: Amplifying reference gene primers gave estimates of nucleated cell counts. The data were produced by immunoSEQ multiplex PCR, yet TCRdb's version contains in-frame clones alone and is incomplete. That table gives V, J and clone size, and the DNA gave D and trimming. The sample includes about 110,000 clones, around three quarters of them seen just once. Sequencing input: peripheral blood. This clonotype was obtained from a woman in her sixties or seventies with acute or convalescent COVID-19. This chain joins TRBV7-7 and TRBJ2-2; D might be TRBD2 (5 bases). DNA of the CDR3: TGTGCCAGCAGCCCCGGGAAGACTTACACCGGGGAGCTGTTTTTT. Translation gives CASSPGKTYTGELFF.